These 7 T cell receptor beta chains came from one sample sequenced in a study of tumor-infiltrating lymphocytes in primary liver carcinoma. Germline DNA was also extracted, and blood RNA was taken from unsorted whole blood. The researchers produced TCR beta cDNA from roughly 500 ng total RNA with a constant-region primer. A slightly modified ARM-PCR protocol with three nested multiplex PCR rounds produced these TCR beta libraries. It was with TRBV1-TRBV30 forward primers and a C-beta reverse primer that the first two PCR rounds were run, at roughly 9 cycles each. One entry per CDR3 protein results from TCRdb running MiXCR on the multiplex PCR reads. The data show about 210,000 distinct CDR3 sequences, almost 65% seen once. Material for sequencing was peripheral blood. These receptors came from a woman aged 60 to 75 with primary liver carcinoma and hepatitis B virus infection.

As to this clonotype: The junction departs from germline at one end; a sequencing error may be responsible. The V gene is TRBV11-1, the J gene TRBJ2-1, with D unclear. This CDR3 has 17 amino acids. CDR1 SGHAT and CDR2 FQDESV come from the germline V gene (reference sequence). CDR3 sequence: CAISFGVQALHYNEQFF. The CDR3 DNA reads TGTGCCATCAGCTTTGGGGTCCAAGCTTTGCACTATAATGAGCAGTTCTTC.

The rearrangement joins TRBV5-1 to TRBJ2-7, with 7 bases matching TRBD2. The ends lost 9 bases at V and 4 bases at J; junction bases unmatched: 16. Looked up from germline, CDR1 is SGHRS and CDR2 is YFSETQ. This CDR3 spans 15 amino acids. The CDR3 protein is CANKTTGTTAYEQYF. CDR3 bases: TGCGCCAACAAGACTACCGGGACTACCGCATACGAGCAGTACTTC.

Remarks on this clonotype: The germline gene is not matched at one end of the junction; a read error may be the cause. V and J are TRBV6-5 and TRBJ1-2; unclear D gene. The CDR3 is 15 residues long. Germline V lookup: CDR1 MNHEY, CDR2 SVGAGI. The CDR3 DNA is TGTACCAGCAGTTACCCAGTCTTCGAGGCCTATGGCTACACCTTC. This encodes CTSSYPVFEAYGYTF.

About this clonotype itself: One junction end disagrees with the germline gene, perhaps due to a read error. V and J are TRBV11-2 and TRBJ2-2; D is unresolved. Per the germline V gene, CDR1 is SGHAT and CDR2 is FQNNGV. The CDR3 contains 17 residues. Here the CDR3 DNA reads TGTGCCAACAGCTTACGGGTGGCAGGCTTGAACACTGGGGAGCTGTTTTTT. Protein: CANSLRVAGLNTGELFF.

The rearrangement joins TRBV28 to TRBJ1-1, with D unclear. Trimming stripped 3 bases from V and 5 bases from J, with 10 bases between. The length of the CDR3 is 13 residues. The germline V gene encodes CDR1 MDHEN and CDR2 SYDVKM. The CDR3, as DNA: TGTGCCAGCAGTTTTCCGGGGAAAACTGAAGCTTTCTTT. Its translation is CASSFPGKTEAFF.

V is TRBV5-1 and J is TRBJ2-1; 14 positions agree with TRBD2. Per germline, CDR1 SGHRS and CDR2 YFSETQ. The CDR3 runs 15 residues. V shed 2 bases and J 8 bases; nucleotides not matched to a gene: 3. CDR3 coding DNA: TGCGCCAGCAGCTTCGGGGGACTAGCGGGAGATGAGCAGTTCTTC. Translated, it gives CASSFGGLAGDEQFF.

With regard to this clonotype: A single base separates this from a much larger clone, so it may be a read error. The chain recombines TRBV6-4 with TRBJ1-2, with TRBD1 matching over 8 bases. This CDR3 comprises 13 residues. Germline V gene sequence: CDR1 MRHNA, CDR2 SNTAGT. The CDR3 DNA is TGTGCCAGCAGTGCGACAGGGGACTATGACTACACCTTC. This gives the protein CASSATGDYDYTF.